Reported below is one TCR beta chain. Its matching antigen is unknown. The germline V gene encodes CDR1 KGHSH and CDR2 LQKENI. The V and J ends lost 8 bases and 7 bases, in that order; junction bases with no gene match: 10. This CDR3 is 13 amino acids long. The data belong to a study of OX40 agonist ivuxolimab in advanced cancers. Study results and limitations: More expanded clones were found, on average, in CD8+ than in CD4+ T cells. CD4+ and CD8+ blood T cells expanded clonally by week 6 at 0.1 to 3.0 mg/kg.

The protocol was immunoSEQ multiplex PCR, while the TCRdb copy is restricted to in-frame clones and leaves out a portion. This table has some 78,000 clones, more than 85% appearing once. The chain carries TRBV18 and TRBJ2-7, with 8 bases that match TRBD1. The receptor was derived from an adult with an advanced solid tumor such as melanoma, head and neck, liver or kidney cancer. The sequencing here drew on CD4+ or CD8+ T cells sorted from blood, taken in a trial of the OX40 agonist ivuxolimab. The CDR3 nucleotides read TGTGCCAGCCTCGGTGACAGGGGAGGAGAGCAGTACTTC. This gives the protein CASLGDRGGEQYF.